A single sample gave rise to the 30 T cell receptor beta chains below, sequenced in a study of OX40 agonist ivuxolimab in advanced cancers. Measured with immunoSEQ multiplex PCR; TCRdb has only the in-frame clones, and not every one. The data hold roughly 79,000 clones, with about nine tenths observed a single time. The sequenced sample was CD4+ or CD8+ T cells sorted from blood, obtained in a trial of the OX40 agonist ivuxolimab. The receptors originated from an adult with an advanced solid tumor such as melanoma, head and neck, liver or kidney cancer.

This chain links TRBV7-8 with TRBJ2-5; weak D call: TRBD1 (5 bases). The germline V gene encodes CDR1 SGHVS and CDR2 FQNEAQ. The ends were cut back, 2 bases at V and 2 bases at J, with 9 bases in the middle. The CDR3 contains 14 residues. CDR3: CASSLTTAQETQYF. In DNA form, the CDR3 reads TGTGCCAGCAGCTTAACGACAGCACAAGAGACCCAGTACTTC.

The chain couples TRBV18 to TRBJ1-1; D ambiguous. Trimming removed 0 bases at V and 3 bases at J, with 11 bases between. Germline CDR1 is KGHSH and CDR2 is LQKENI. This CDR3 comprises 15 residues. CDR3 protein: CASSPPAEGYTEAFF. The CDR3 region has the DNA TGTGCCAGCTCACCACCCGCTGAGGGATACACTGAAGCTTTCTTT. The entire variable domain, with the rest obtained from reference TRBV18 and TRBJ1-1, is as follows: NAGVMQNPRHLVRRRGQEARLRCSPMKGHSHVYWYRQLPEEGLKFMVYLQKENIIDESGMPKERFSAEFPKEGPSILRIQQVVRGDSAAYFCASSPPAEGYTEAFFGQGTRLTVV.

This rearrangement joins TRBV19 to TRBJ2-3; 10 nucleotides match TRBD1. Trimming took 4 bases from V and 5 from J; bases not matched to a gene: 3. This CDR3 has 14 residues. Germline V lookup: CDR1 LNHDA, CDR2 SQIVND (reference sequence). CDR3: CASSNRDRGDTQYF. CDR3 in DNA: TGTGCCAGTAGTAACCGGGACAGGGGAGATACGCAGTATTTT.

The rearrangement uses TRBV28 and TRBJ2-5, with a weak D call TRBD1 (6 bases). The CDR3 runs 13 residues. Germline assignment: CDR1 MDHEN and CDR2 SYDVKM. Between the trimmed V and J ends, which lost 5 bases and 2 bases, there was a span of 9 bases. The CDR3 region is CASSTGQQETQYF. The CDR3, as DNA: TGTGCCAGCAGTACGGGACAACAAGAGACCCAGTACTTC.

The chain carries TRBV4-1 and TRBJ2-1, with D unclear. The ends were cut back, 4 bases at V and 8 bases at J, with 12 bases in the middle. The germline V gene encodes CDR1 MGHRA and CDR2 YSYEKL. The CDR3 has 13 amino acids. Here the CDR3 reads CASSLRISYEQFF. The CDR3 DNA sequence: TGCGCCAGCAGCCTCCGGATTAGCTATGAGCAGTTCTTC.

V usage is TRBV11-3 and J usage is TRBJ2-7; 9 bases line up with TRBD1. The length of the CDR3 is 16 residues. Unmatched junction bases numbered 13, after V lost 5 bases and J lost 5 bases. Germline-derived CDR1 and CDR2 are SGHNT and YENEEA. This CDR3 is CASSTVTDRGEHEQYF. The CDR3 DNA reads TGTGCCAGCAGCACCGTTACGGACAGGGGAGAACACGAGCAGTACTTC.

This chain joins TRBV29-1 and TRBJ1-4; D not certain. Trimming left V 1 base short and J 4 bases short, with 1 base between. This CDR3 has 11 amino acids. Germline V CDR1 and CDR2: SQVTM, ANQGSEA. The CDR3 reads CSVEVNEKLFF. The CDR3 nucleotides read TGCAGCGTTGAAGTTAATGAAAAACTGTTTTTT.

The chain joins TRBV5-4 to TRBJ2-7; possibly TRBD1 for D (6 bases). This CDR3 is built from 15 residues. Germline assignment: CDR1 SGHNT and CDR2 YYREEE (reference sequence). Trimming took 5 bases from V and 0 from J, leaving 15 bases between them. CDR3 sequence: CASSSRGRSSYEQYF. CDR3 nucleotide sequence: TGTGCCAGCAGTTCCAGGGGTAGGTCCTCCTACGAGCAGTACTTC.

The CDR3 DNA follows: TGCTCGGGTGACTCCTACAATGAGCAGTTCTTC. Its protein product is CSGDSYNEQFF. The chain uses TRBV20-1 and TRBJ2-1; D gene uncertain. There are 11 residues in the CDR3. The germline V gene encodes CDR1 DFQATT and CDR2 SNEGSKA (reference sequence).

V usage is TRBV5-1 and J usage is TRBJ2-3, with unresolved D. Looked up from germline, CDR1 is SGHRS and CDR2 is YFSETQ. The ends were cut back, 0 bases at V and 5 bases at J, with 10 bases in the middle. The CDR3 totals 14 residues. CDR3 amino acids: CASSLEQIGDTQYF. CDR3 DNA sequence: TGCGCCAGCAGCTTGGAGCAAATCGGAGATACGCAGTATTTT.

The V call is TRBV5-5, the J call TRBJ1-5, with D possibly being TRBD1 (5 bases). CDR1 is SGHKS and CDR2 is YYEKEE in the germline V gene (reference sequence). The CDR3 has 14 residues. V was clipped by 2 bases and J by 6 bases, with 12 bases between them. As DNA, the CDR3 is TGTGCCAGCAGCTTTACGGGGGTACGTCAGCCCCAGCATTTT. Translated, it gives CASSFTGVRQPQHF. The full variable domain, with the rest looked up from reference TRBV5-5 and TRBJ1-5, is DAGVTQSPTHLIKTRGQQVTLRCSPISGHKSVSWYQQVLGQGPQFIFQYYEKEERGRGNFPDRFSARQFPNYSSELNVNALLLGDSALYLCASSFTGVRQPQHFGDGTRLSIL.

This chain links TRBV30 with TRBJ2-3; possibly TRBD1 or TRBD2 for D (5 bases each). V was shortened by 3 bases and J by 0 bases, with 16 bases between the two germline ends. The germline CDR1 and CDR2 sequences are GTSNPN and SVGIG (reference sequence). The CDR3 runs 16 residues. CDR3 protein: CAWRAGTATSTDTQYF. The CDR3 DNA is TGTGCCTGGAGGGCAGGGACGGCGACTAGCACAGATACGCAGTATTTT. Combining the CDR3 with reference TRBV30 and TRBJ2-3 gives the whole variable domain SQTIHQWPATLVQPVGSPLSLECTVEGTSNPNLYWYRQAAGRGLQLLFYSVGIGQISSEVPQNLSASRPQDRQFILSSKKLLLSDSGFYLCAWRAGTATSTDTQYFGPGTRLTVL.

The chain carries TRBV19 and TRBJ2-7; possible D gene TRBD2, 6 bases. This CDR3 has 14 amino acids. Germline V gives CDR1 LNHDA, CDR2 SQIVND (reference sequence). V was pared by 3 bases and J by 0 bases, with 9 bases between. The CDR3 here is CASSIASDSYEQYF. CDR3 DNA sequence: TGTGCCAGTAGTATCGCTAGCGACTCCTACGAGCAGTACTTC.

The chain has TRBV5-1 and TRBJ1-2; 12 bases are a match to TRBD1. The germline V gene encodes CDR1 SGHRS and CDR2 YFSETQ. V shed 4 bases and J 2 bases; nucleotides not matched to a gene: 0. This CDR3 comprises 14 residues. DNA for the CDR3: TGCGCCAGCAGCGGGACAGGGGGCAACTATGGCTACACCTTC. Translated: CASSGTGGNYGYTF.

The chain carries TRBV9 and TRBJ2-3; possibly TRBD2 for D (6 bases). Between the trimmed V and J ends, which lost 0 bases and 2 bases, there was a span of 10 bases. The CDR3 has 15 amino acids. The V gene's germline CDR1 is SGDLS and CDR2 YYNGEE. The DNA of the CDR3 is TGTGCCAGCAGCGTAGTTAGCGGACCCACAGATACGCAGTATTTT. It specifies CASSVVSGPTDTQYF.

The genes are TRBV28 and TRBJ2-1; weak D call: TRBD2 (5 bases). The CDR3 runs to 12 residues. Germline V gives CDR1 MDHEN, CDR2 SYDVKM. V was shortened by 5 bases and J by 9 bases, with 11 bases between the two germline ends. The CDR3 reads CASSPLAGEQFF. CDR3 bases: TGTGCCAGCAGTCCTCTAGCCGGTGAGCAGTTCTTC.

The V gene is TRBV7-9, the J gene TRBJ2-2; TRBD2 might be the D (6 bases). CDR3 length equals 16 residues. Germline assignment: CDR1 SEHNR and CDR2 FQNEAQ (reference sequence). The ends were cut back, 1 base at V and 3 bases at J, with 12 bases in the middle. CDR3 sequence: CASSLGTWRDTGELFF. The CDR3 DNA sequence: TGTGCCAGCAGCTTAGGGACGTGGAGGGACACCGGGGAGCTGTTTTTT.

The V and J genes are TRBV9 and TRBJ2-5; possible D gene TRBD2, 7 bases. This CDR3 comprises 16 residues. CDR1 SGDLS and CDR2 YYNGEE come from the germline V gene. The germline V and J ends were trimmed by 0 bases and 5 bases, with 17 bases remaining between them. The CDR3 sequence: CASSVATGGLGETQYF. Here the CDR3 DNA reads TGTGCCAGCAGCGTAGCTACGGGGGGCCTTGGGGAGACCCAGTACTTC.

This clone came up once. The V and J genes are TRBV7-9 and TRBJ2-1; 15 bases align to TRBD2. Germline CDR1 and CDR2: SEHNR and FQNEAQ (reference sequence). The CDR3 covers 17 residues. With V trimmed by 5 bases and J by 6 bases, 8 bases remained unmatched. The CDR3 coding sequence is TGTGCCAGCAGCCAAGGACTAGCGGGAGGGATCCCCAATGAGCAGTTCTTC. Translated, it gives CASSQGLAGGIPNEQFF.

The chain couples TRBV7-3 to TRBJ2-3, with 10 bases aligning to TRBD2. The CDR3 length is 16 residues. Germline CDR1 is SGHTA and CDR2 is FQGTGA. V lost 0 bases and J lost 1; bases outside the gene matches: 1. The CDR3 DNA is TGTGCCAGCAGCTTAACGCTAGCGGGAGGCACAGATACGCAGTATTTT. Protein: CASSLTLAGGTDTQYF.

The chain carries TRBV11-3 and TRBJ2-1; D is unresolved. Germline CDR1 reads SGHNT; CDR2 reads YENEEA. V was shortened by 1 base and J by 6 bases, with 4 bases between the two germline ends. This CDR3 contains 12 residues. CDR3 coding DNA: TGTGCCAGCAGCTTAGTAAGCAATGAGCAGTTCTTC. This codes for CASSLVSNEQFF.

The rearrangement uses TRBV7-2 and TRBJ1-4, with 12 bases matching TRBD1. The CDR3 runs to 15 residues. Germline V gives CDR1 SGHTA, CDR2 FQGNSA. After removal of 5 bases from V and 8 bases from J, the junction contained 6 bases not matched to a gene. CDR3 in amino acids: CASSPGTGGWEKLFF. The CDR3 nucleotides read TGTGCCAGCAGCCCCGGGACAGGGGGCTGGGAAAAACTGTTTTTT.

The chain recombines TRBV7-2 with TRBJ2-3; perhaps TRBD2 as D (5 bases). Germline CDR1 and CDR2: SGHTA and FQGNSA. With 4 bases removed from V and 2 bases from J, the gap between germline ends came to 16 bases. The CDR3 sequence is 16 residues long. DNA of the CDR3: TGTGCCAGCAGCTCCCGAAGGACGGGGATCACAGATACGCAGTATTTT. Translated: CASSSRRTGITDTQYF. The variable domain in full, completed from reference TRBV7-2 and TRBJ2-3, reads GAGVSQSPSNKVTEKGKDVELRCDPISGHTALYWYRQSLGQGLEFLIYFQGNSAPDKSGLPSDRFSAERTGGSVSTLTIQRTQQEDSAVYLCASSSRRTGITDTQYFGPGTRLTVL.

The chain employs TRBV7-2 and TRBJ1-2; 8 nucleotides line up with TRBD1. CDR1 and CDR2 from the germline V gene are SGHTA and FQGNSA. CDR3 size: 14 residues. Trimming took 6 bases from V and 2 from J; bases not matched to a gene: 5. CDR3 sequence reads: CASRRTGTNYGYTF. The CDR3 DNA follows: TGTGCCAGCAGACGGACAGGGACCAACTATGGCTACACCTTC.

The DNA for the CDR3 is TGTGCCAGCAGCTTAACCCCGGACACTGAAGCTTTCTTT. Its translation is CASSLTPDTEAFF. This chain joins TRBV7-2 and TRBJ1-1; D is ambiguous. The CDR3 loop spans 13 amino acids. Germline lookup yields CDR1 SGHTA and CDR2 FQGNSA. Trimming took off 2 bases at V and 3 bases at J, with 7 bases between the two ends.

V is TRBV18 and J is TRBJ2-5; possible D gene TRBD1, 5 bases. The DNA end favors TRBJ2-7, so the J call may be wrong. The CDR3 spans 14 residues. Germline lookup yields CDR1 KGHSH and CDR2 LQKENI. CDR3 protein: CASSPWPGRGEQYF. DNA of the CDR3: TGTGCCAGCTCACCTTGGCCCGGAAGGGGCGAGCAGTACTTC.

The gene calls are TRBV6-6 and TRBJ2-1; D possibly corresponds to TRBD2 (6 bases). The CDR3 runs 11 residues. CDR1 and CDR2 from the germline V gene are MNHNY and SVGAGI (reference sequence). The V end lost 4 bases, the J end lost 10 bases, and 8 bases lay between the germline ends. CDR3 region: CASSSGEEQFF. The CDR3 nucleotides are TGTGCCAGCAGTTCGGGGGAAGAGCAGTTCTTC.

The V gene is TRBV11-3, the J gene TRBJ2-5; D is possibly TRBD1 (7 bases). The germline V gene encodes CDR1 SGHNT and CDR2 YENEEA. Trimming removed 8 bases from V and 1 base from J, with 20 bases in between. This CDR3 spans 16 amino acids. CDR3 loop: CASGRQGLFVQETQYF. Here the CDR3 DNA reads TGTGCCAGCGGAAGACAGGGACTTTTCGTCCAAGAGACCCAGTACTTC.

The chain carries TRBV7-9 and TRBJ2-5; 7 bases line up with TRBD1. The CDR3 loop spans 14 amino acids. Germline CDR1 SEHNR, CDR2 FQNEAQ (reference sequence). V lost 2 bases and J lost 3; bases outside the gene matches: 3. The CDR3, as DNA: TGTGCCAGCAGCTTAAATACAGGGGAAGAGACCCAGTACTTC. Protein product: CASSLNTGEETQYF.

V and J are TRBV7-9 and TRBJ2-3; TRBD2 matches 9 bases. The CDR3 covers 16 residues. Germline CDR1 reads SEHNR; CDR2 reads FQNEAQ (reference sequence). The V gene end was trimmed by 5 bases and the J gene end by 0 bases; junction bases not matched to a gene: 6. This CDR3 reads CASSGPSGASTDTQYF. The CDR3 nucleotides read TGTGCCAGCAGCGGACCTAGCGGGGCCAGCACAGATACGCAGTATTTT.